This T cell receptor beta chain originates from a study of T cells in Graves' hyperthyroidism and ophthalmopathy. RNA transcripts provided the source from which TCR beta CDR3 regions were amplified. First-round RT-PCR targeting the TCR CDR3 was performed with the HTBI primer set. TCRdb processed the multiplex PCR reads anew with MiXCR; each CDR3 protein has one entry. The sample comprises more than 350,000 distinct CDR3 sequences, about 15% of which are singletons, and roughly 19% rests with the top ten. A NOSPECS grade of at least 4, a Clinical Activity Score of at least 3 and duration under 3 months were recorded in ophthalmopathy patients. The sequencing sample was made of blood. This receptor was obtained from an older woman with Graves' ophthalmopathy.

The CDR3 sequence: CASSHPGGGGTGELFF. DNA of the CDR3: TGCGCCAGCAGCCACCCCGGGGGCGGCGGCACCGGGGAGCTGTTTTTT. The rearrangement joins TRBV5-1 to TRBJ2-2; D possibly matches TRBD1 or TRBD2 (6 bases each). Deletions cut 4 bases from V and 4 bases from J, with 17 bases between. There are 16 residues in the CDR3. Per germline, CDR1 SGHRS and CDR2 YFSETQ.